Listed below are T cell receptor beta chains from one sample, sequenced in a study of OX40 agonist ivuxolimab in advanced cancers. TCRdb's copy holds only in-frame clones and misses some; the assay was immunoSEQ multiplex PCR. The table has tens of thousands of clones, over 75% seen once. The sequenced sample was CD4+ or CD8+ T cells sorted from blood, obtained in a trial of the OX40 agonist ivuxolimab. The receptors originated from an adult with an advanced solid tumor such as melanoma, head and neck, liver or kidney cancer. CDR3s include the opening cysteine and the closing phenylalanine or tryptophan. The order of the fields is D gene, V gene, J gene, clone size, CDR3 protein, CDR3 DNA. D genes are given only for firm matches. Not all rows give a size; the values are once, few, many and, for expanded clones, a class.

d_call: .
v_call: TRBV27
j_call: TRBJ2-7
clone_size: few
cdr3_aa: CASRRLKREVQYF
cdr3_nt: TGTGCCAGCAGACGATTAAAGCGCGAGGTGCAGTACTTC

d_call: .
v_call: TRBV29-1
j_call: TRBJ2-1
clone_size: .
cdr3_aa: CSAPSGFFMFF
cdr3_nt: TGCAGCGCCCCCTCCGGGTTTTTTATGTTCTTC

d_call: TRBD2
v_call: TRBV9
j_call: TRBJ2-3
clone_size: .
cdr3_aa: CASSPGGEGRADTQYF
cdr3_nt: TGTGCCAGCAGCCCAGGAGGGGAGGGACGGGCAGATACGCAGTATTTT

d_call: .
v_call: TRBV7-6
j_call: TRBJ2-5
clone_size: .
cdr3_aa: CASSFGRQETQYF
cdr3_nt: TGTGCCAGCAGCTTTGGGCGTCAAGAGACCCAGTACTTC

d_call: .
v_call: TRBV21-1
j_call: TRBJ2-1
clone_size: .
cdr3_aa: CASSKELAGGTTDEQFF
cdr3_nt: TGTGCCAGCAGCAAAGAGCTAGCGGGAGGGACTACAGATGAGCAGTTCTTC

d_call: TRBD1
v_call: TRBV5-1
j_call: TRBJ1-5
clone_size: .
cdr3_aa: CASSQEGAPNQPQHF
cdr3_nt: TGCGCCAGCAGCCAGGAGGGGGCGCCCAATCAGCCCCAGCATTTT

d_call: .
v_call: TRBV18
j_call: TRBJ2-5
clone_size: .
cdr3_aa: CASSGGGAGETQYF
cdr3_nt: TGTGCCAGCTCGGGAGGGGGCGCCGGGGAGACCCAGTACTTC

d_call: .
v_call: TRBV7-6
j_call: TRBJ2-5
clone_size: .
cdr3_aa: CASSLVETQYF
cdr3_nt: TGTGCCAGCAGCTTAGTAGAGACCCAGTACTTC

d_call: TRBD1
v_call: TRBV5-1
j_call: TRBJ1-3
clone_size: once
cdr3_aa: CASSPGQGGNTIYF
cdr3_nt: TGCGCCAGCAGCCCTGGACAGGGGGGAAACACCATATATTTT

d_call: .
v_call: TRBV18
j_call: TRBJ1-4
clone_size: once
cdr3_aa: CASSPSVFSFLDEKLFF
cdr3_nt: TGTGCCAGCTCACCGTCGGTTTTCAGTTTCTTGGATGAAAAACTGTTTTTT

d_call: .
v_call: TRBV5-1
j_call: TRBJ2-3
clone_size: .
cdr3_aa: CASSFRGVDTQYF
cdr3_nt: TGCGCCAGCAGCTTCAGGGGAGTGGATACGCAGTATTTT

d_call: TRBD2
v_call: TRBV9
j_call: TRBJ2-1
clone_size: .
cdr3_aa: CASSVVSGSYNEQFF
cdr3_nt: TGTGCCAGCAGCGTAGTAAGCGGGAGCTACAATGAGCAGTTCTTC

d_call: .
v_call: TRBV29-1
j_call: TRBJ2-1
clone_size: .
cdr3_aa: CSVEGGPAHNEQFF
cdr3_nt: TGCAGCGTTGAAGGGGGACCAGCCCACAATGAGCAGTTCTTC

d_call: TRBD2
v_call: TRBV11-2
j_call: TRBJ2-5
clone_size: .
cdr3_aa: CASSPGGLAKKTQYF
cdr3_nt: TGTGCCAGCAGCCCCGGGGGACTAGCGAAGAAGACCCAGTACTTC

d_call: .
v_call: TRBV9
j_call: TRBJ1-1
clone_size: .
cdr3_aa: CASSALEGGMGTEAFF
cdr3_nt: TGTGCCAGCAGCGCCTTAGAGGGGGGCATGGGCACTGAAGCTTTCTTT

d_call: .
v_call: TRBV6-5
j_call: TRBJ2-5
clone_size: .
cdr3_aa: CASSYSASQETQYF
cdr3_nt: TGTGCCAGCAGTTACTCAGCATCCCAAGAGACCCAGTACTTC

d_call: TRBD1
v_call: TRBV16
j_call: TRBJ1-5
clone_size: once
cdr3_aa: CASSQSTGSRSNQPQHF
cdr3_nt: TGTGCCAGCAGCCAATCGACAGGGTCTAGGAGCAATCAGCCCCAGCATTTT

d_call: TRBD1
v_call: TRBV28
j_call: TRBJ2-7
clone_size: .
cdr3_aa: CASTGQPYEQYF
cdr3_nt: TGTGCCAGCACGGGACAGCCCTACGAGCAGTACTTC

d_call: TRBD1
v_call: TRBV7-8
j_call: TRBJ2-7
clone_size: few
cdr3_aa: CASSQGLRGREQYF
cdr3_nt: TGTGCCAGCAGCCAGGGCCTCAGGGGGCGCGAGCAGTACTTC

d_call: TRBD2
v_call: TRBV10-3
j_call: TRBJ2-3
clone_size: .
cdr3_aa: CAISGLAGHTDTQYF
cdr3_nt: TGTGCCATCAGTGGACTAGCGGGACACACAGATACGCAGTATTTT

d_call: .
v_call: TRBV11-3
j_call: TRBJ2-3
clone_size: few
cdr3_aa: CASSLGTGTADTQYF
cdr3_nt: TGTGCCAGCAGCTTAGGTACCGGGACTGCAGATACGCAGTATTTT

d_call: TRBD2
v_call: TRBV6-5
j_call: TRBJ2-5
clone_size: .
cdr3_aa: CASRKGLAQETQYF
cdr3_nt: TGTGCCAGCAGAAAGGGACTAGCCCAAGAGACCCAGTACTTC

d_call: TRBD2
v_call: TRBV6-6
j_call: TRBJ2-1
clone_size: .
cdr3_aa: CASSSGRDNEQFF
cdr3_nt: TGTGCCAGCAGTAGCGGGAGGGACAATGAGCAGTTCTTC

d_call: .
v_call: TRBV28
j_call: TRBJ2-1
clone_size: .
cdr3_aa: CASSLVGPYNEQFF
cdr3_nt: TGTGCCAGCAGTTTGGTAGGGCCCTATAATGAGCAGTTCTTC

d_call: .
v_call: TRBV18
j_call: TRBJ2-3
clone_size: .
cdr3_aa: CASSPSRGTDTQYF
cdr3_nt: TGTGCCAGCTCACCATCGAGGGGGACAGATACGCAGTATTTT

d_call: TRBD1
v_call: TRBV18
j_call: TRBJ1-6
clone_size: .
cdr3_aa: CASSPPGQGDSPLHF
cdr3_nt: TGTGCCAGCTCACCACCGGGACAGGGAGATTCACCCCTCCACTTT

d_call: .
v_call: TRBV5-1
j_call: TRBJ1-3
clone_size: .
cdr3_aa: CASSLEGTGNTIYF
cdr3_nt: TGCGCCAGCAGCTTGGAAGGGACTGGAAACACCATATATTTT

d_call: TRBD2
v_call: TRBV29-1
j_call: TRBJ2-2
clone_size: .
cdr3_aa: CSVVQTGGTGELFF
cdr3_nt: TGCAGCGTTGTCCAAACGGGGGGCACCGGGGAGCTGTTTTTT

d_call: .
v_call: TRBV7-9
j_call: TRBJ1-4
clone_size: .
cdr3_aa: CASSRAATNEKLFF
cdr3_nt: TGTGCCAGCAGCAGGGCTGCAACTAATGAAAAACTGTTTTTT

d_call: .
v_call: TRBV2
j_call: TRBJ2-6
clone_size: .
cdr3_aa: CASRVSSHSGANVLTF
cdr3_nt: TGTGCCAGCAGGGTGTCCTCACACTCTGGGGCCAACGTCCTGACTTTC

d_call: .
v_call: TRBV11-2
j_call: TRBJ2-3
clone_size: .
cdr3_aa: CASSPRSGRGGDTQYF
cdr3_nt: TGTGCCAGCAGCCCAAGATCAGGCAGGGGTGGGGATACGCAGTATTTT

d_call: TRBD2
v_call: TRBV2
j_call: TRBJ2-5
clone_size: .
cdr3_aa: CASSEPESGRGETQYF
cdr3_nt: TGTGCCAGCAGTGAACCCGAGAGCGGGAGGGGAGAGACCCAGTACTTC

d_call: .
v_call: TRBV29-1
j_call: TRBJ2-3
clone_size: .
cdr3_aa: CSVEEGTDTQYF
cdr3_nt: TGCAGCGTTGAAGAGGGCACAGATACGCAGTATTTT

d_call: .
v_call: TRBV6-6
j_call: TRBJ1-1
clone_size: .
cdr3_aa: CASTKSTVMNTEAFF
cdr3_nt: TGTGCCAGCACCAAATCGACGGTCATGAACACTGAAGCTTTCTTT

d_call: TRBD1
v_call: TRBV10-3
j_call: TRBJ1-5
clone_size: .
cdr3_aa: CAIGSGTGTGANQPQHF
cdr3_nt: TGTGCCATCGGGAGTGGTACTGGGACAGGGGCCAATCAGCCCCAGCATTTT

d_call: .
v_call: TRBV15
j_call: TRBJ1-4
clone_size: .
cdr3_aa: CATEFSEKLFF
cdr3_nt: TGTGCCACCGAATTCAGTGAAAAACTGTTTTTT

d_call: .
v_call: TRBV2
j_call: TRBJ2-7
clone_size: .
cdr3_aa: CASMDYNHSYEQYF
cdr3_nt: TGTGCCAGCATGGATTACAATCACTCCTACGAGCAGTACTTC

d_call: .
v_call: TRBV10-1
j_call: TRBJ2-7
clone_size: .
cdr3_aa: CASSESQSAKEQYF
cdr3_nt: TGCGCCAGCAGTGAATCTCAGAGCGCCAAGGAGCAGTACTTC

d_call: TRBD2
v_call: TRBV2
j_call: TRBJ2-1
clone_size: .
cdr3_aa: CASSDVGLVEQFF
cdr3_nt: TGTGCCAGCAGTGATGTGGGACTAGTTGAGCAGTTCTTC

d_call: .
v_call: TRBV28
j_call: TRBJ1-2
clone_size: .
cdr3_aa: CASSSERRGAGYTF
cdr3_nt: TGTGCCAGCAGTTCGGAGCGCAGGGGCGCTGGCTACACCTTC

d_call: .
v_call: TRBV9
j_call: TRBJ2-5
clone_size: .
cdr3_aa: CASSVDRGKETQYF
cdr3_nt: TGTGCCAGCAGCGTAGACAGAGGAAAAGAGACCCAGTACTTC

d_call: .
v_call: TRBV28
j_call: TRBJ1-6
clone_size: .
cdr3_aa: CASSGPRGGVNSPLHF
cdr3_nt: TGTGCCAGCAGTGGACCAAGGGGGGGCGTAAACTCACCCCTCCACTTT

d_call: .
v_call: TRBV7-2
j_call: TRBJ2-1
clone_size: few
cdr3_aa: CASSPGGWSYNEQFF
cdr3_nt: TGTGCCAGCAGCCCCGGAGGTTGGTCTTACAATGAGCAGTTCTTC

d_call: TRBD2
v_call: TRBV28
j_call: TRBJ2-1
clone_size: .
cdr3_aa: CASSLPQGTSGTNEQFF
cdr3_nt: TGTGCCAGCAGCTTACCCCAGGGGACTAGCGGCACCAATGAGCAGTTCTTC